A single sample is the source of the 15 T cell receptor beta chains below, sequenced in a study of Ad26.COV2.S vaccination and SARS-CoV-2 variants. Profiled with immunoSEQ multiplex PCR; TCRdb holds only in-frame clones, not every one. The sample records 300,000 to 400,000 clones, roughly 90% being singletons. Regarding treatment: around 19 received Ad26.COV2.S at low or high dose, single or two shots; roughly 5 received placebo; per-sample allocation not given. Sampling was done on day 63 after the first vaccine or placebo injection. The sample was peripheral blood, taken in a trial of Ad26.COV2.S vaccine versus placebo. The receptor set was obtained from a person aged 18-65 years who received the Ad26.COV2.S COVID-19 vaccine or a placebo.

The gene calls are TRBV7-2 and TRBJ1-6; D is possibly TRBD1 (5 bases). Per the germline V gene, CDR1 is SGHTA and CDR2 is FQGNSA. This CDR3 comprises 12 residues. Between the trimmed V and J ends, which lost 1 base and 14 bases, there was a span of 9 bases. CDR3 residues: CASSLVQGTLHF. The CDR3 DNA reads TGTGCCAGCAGCTTAGTGCAGGGTACCCTCCACTTT.

The chain uses TRBV10-2 and TRBJ2-2; no firm D call. Trimming pared 3 bases from V and 4 bases from J, leaving 21 bases between. The CDR3 length is 18 residues. Germline-derived CDR1 and CDR2 are WSHSY and SAAADI. The CDR3 is CASSDYGSLEEVTGELFF. The DNA for the CDR3 is TGCGCCAGCAGTGATTACGGGTCGCTAGAAGAGGTCACCGGGGAGCTGTTTTTT.

The chain carries TRBV7-9 and TRBJ2-2; D is unresolved. The germline V gene encodes CDR1 SEHNR and CDR2 FQNEAQ (reference sequence). V was clipped by 5 bases and J by 6 bases, with 7 bases between them. This CDR3 spans 12 amino acids. The CDR3: CASSPPAGELFF. CDR3 sequence (DNA): TGTGCCAGCAGCCCCCCCGCCGGGGAGCTGTTTTTT.

V usage is TRBV6-1 and J usage is TRBJ1-2; TRBD1 might be the D (5 bases). Germline V gene sequence: CDR1 MNHNS, CDR2 SASEGT. The CDR3 covers 14 residues. Deletions cut 0 bases from V and 5 bases from J, with 10 bases between. The CDR3 is CASSEADQGYGYTF. In DNA form, the CDR3 reads TGTGCCAGCAGTGAAGCGGATCAGGGTTATGGCTACACCTTC.

V and J are TRBV7-9 and TRBJ1-4, with D perhaps matching TRBD1 (6 bases). The CDR3 extends over 15 amino acids. V was cut by 1 base and J by 0 bases, with 6 bases left in between. The germline V gene has CDR1 SEHNR and CDR2 FQNEAQ (reference sequence). The CDR3, as DNA: TGTGCCAGCAGCTTAGGACAGGCAACTAATGAAAAACTGTTTTTT. It yields the protein CASSLGQATNEKLFF.

The chain couples TRBV5-3 to TRBJ1-1; no reliable D call. TRBV5-3 is filed as an ORF, its function uncertain. V was pared by 3 bases and J by 3 bases, with 12 bases between. The CDR3 has 14 amino acids. CDR3 in DNA: TGTGCCAGAAGCTCCCCCCAAAAAGACACTGAAGCTTTCTTT. This translates into CARSSPQKDTEAFF.

This clone was counted once. This chain connects TRBV7-8 to TRBJ2-1; 12 nucleotides agree with TRBD2. The CDR3 has 17 amino acids. The V gene end was trimmed by 2 bases and the J gene end by 7 bases; junction bases not matched to a gene: 9. In germline, CDR1 is SGHVS, CDR2 FQNEAQ. The DNA for the CDR3 is TGTGCCAGCAGCTTAACTAGCGGGGGGCCCTATTCGAATGAGCAGTTCTTC. Translated, it gives CASSLTSGGPYSNEQFF.

This clone was observed a single time. The rearrangement joins TRBV25-1 to TRBJ1-2, with D unresolved. The CDR3 is made up of 14 amino acids. The V end lost 5 bases, the J end lost 2 bases, and 12 bases lay between the germline ends. Germline CDR1 MGHDK, CDR2 SYGVNS. Here the CDR3 reads CASSPPGRNYGYTF. CDR3 DNA sequence: TGTGCCAGCAGTCCTCCTGGACGGAACTATGGCTACACCTTC.

J is TRBJ2-2 and V is TRBV18, with D possibly matching TRBD1 (5 bases). Looked up from germline, CDR1 is KGHSH and CDR2 is LQKENI. V was shortened by 2 bases and J by 2 bases, with 9 bases between the two germline ends. The CDR3 is made up of 15 amino acids. This CDR3 reads CASSPDRYNTGELFF. CDR3 coding DNA: TGTGCCAGCTCACCAGACAGATATAACACCGGGGAGCTGTTTTTT.

The rearrangement links TRBV28 to TRBJ1-5; D gene ambiguous. Germline V lookup: CDR1 MDHEN, CDR2 SYDVKM. With 2 bases removed from V and 3 bases from J, the gap between germline ends came to 11 bases. CDR3 length equals 15 residues. CDR3 sequence (DNA): TGTGCCAGCAGTTTAGGAGACTACCCCAATCAGCCCCAGCATTTT. This gives the protein CASSLGDYPNQPQHF.

The genes are TRBV18 and TRBJ1-4; TRBD1 matches 7 bases. CDR3 length equals 14 residues. Germline-derived CDR1 and CDR2 are KGHSH and LQKENI. J gave up 8 bases and V 3 bases, and 6 bases lay outside the gene matches. The CDR3 sequence: CASSPTTTGEKLFF. The CDR3 DNA reads TGTGCCAGCTCACCCACGACGACAGGGGAAAAACTGTTTTTT.

The chain links TRBV7-2 to TRBJ1-2, with 7 bases that match TRBD1. This CDR3 comprises 14 residues. CDR1 is SGHTA and CDR2 is FQGNSA in the germline V gene. Trimming removed 0 bases from V and 8 bases from J; junction bases left unmatched: 6. CDR3 sequence reads: CASSLAIRGRGYTF. CDR3 coding DNA: TGTGCCAGCAGCTTAGCGATTAGGGGGCGAGGCTACACCTTC.

The chain recombines TRBV15 with TRBJ1-4, with TRBD1 matching over 7 bases. This CDR3 is 16 amino acids long. Germline CDR1 LNHNV, CDR2 YYDKDF (reference sequence). V shed 3 bases and J 10 bases; nucleotides not matched to a gene: 14. The CDR3 DNA sequence: TGTGCCACCAGCAGTGGAACCGGGACAGAGGCTCGAAAACTGTTTTTT. Its protein is CATSSGTGTEARKLFF.

V and J are TRBV9 and TRBJ1-3; TRBD1 might be the D (6 bases). Trimming removed 3 bases at V and 3 bases at J, with 10 bases between. The CDR3 totals 14 residues. CDR1 and CDR2 from the germline V gene are SGDLS and YYNGEE. CDR3 nucleotides: TGTGCCAGCAGCGAACAGGGAGTTGGAAACACCATATATTTT. Encoded protein: CASSEQGVGNTIYF. Together with reference TRBV9 and TRBJ1-3, the CDR3 gives the full variable domain: DSGVTQTPKHLITATGQRVTLRCSPRSGDLSVYWYQQSLDQGLQFLIQYYNGEERAKGNILERFSAQQFPDLHSELNLSSLELGDSALYFCASSEQGVGNTIYFGEGSWLTVV.

The table lists this clone with a few counts. The chain joins TRBV14 to TRBJ2-7; the D gene is possibly TRBD2 (6 bases). CDR3 length equals 14 residues. Germline assignment: CDR1 SGHDN and CDR2 FVKESK. Trimming took 3 bases from V and 7 from J, leaving 16 bases between them. The CDR3 sequence: CASSQAPGAGEQYF. The CDR3 coding sequence is TGTGCCAGCAGCCAGGCCCCCGGGGCGGGGGAGCAGTACTTC.